One sample yielded the 25 T cell receptor beta chains listed below, sequenced in a study of CD8+CD57+ T cells in acquired aplastic anemia. The template for TCR beta VDJ and CDR3 sequence profiling was genomic DNA. In TCRdb, the reads were re-called with MiXCR into one record per CDR3 protein. The table records 95,000 to 120,000 distinct CDR3 sequences, around half of them present only once. The sample taken for sequencing was sorted CD4+, CD8+, or CD8+CD57+ T cells (not recorded which) from PBMCs. All receptors derive from a human donor in good health, serving as a control.

With respect to this clonotype: The germline gene is not matched at one end of the junction; a read error may be the cause. V and J are TRBV24-1 and TRBJ2-3, with D perhaps TRBD1 or TRBD2 (7 bases each). The CDR3 spans 17 residues. Germline V gives CDR1 KGHDR, CDR2 SFDVKD. The CDR3: CAPSVWGGGSIADTQYF. In nucleotides, the CDR3 is TGTGCCCCCAGCGTGTGGGGAGGGGGCTCCATCGCAGATACGCAGTATTTT.

The chain recombines TRBV7-6 with TRBJ1-6; weak D call: TRBD1 (5 bases). From germline, CDR1 is SGHVS and CDR2 FNYEAQ. The CDR3 extends over 15 amino acids. Trimming left V 5 bases short and J 13 bases short, with 21 bases between. In DNA form, the CDR3 reads TGTGCCAGCAGCCAGGACATAGGCACTCTTTCCCCCCTCCACTTT. Translated: CASSQDIGTLSPLHF.

The chain couples TRBV2 to TRBJ1-1; D is undetermined. Trimming stripped 2 bases from V and 0 bases from J, with 7 bases between. Germline-derived CDR1 and CDR2 are SNHLY and FYNNEI. This CDR3 has 14 residues. CDR3 loop: CASSERSLNTEAFF. CDR3 DNA sequence: TGTGCCAGCAGTGAACGGAGCCTGAACACTGAAGCTTTCTTT.

This clonotype was detected only a few times. CDR3 in DNA: TGCAGTGCTCGCGGGACCAGCCCCGTGGAGTCCCTCACAGATACGCAGTATTTT. Amino acids: CSARGTSPVESLTDTQYF. The rearrangement links TRBV20-1 to TRBJ2-3; D might be TRBD2 (6 bases). V lost 5 bases to trimming and J lost 2 bases, with 26 bases between them. CDR1 and CDR2 from the germline V gene are DFQATT and SNEGSKA (reference sequence). The CDR3 is made up of 18 amino acids.

This clonotype was counted at least ten times. One junction end does not reproduce the germline sequence, and a read error may be involved. The rearrangement joins TRBV5-1 to TRBJ2-3, with D perhaps matching TRBD2 (6 bases). Germline V gives CDR1 SGHRS, CDR2 YFSETQ. CDR3 length equals 12 residues. The CDR3 sequence is CASSLGGDTQYF. In nucleotides, the CDR3 is TGTGCCAGCAGCCTTGGGGGGGATACGCAGTATTTT. The full variable domain, in which reference TRBV5-1 and TRBJ2-3 provide the parts outside the CDR3, is KAGVTQTPRYLIKTRGQQVTLSCSPISGHRSVSWYQQTPGQGLQFLFEYFSETQRNKGNFPGRFSGRQFSNSRSEMNVSTLELGDSALYLCASSLGGDTQYFGPGTRLTVL.

This clonotype was picked up a small number of times. With a much larger clone just one base away, this may be a read error. The V gene is TRBV5-4, the J gene TRBJ1-2; 7 nucleotides match TRBD1. Germline V gene data show CDR1 as SGHNT and CDR2 as YYREEE (reference sequence). The CDR3 totals 14 residues. V lost 4 bases to trimming and J lost 4 bases; unmatched junction nucleotides: 7. The DNA for the CDR3 is TGTGCCAGCAGCCCAGGGACAGTATTCTATGGCTACACCTTC. Protein sequence: CASSPGTVFYGYTF.

The chain combines TRBV5-1 with TRBJ1-6; 10 nucleotides agree with TRBD1. Per the germline V gene, CDR1 is SGHRS and CDR2 is YFSETQ. V gave up 1 base and J gave up 9 bases; unmatched junction bases: 4. This CDR3 region has 15 residues. In nucleotides, the CDR3 is TGCGCCAGCAGCTTGTCGGGACAGGGGCGTTCACCCCTCCACTTT. Its protein product is CASSLSGQGRSPLHF.

The CDR3 sequence is CATSENTNTEAFF. The CDR3 nucleotides are TGTGCCACCAGTGAAAATACGAACACTGAAGCTTTCTTT. The V call is TRBV24-1, the J call TRBJ1-1; D remains unclear. V gave up 4 bases and J gave up 1 base, with 6 bases separating them. Germline V gene data show CDR1 as KGHDR and CDR2 as SFDVKD. The CDR3 spans 13 residues.

CDR3 region: CATSDHDMGLINSPLHF. The CDR3 nucleotides read TGTGCCACCAGTGACCACGACATGGGCCTCATTAATTCACCCCTCCACTTT. J is TRBJ1-6 and V is TRBV24-1; D gene unclear. The ends were cut back, 4 bases at V and 6 bases at J, with 18 bases in the middle. The CDR3 has 17 amino acids. Germline CDR1 reads KGHDR; CDR2 reads SFDVKD.

The genes are TRBV5-3 and TRBJ1-2, with D unclear. Being an ORF, TRBV5-3 has a function that is uncertain. The V end lost 8 bases, the J end lost 7 bases, and 9 bases lay between the germline ends. This CDR3 has 10 residues. The CDR3 loop reads CASKGTGYTF. In DNA form, the CDR3 reads TGTGCCAGCAAGGGAACTGGCTACACCTTC.

The chain combines TRBV7-8 with TRBJ2-7; TRBD2 might be the D (5 bases). The CDR3 contains 14 residues. The germline V gene has CDR1 SGHVS and CDR2 FQNEAQ. Deletions cut 4 bases from V and 1 base from J, with 11 bases between. The CDR3 loop reads CASSSVGLSYEQYF. The CDR3 nucleotides are TGTGCCAGCAGCTCCGTCGGACTGTCCTACGAGCAGTACTTC.

The rearrangement joins TRBV12-3 or TRBV12-4 to TRBJ1-2; D unresolved. Trimming pared 5 bases from V and 8 bases from J, leaving 15 bases between. The CDR3 loop spans 13 amino acids. The CDR3 nucleotides read TGTGCCAGCAGTCTTCCAACCTCCCAGGGCTACACCTTC. This encodes CASSLPTSQGYTF.

The gene calls are TRBV2 and TRBJ1-6, with 9 bases matching TRBD1. The CDR3 contains 15 residues. Germline CDR1 SNHLY, CDR2 FYNNEI. Unmatched junction bases numbered 3, after V lost 3 bases and J lost 6 bases. The CDR3 loop is CASSDLGQGNSPLHF. The CDR3 DNA is TGTGCCAGCAGTGACTTGGGACAGGGTAATTCACCCCTCCACTTT.

This sequence joins TRBV7-2 and TRBJ2-7; 11 positions match TRBD2. This CDR3 has 15 residues. Germline V gene data show CDR1 as SGHTA and CDR2 as FQGNSA. Trimming removed 5 bases from V and 2 bases from J; junction bases left unmatched: 5. The CDR3 nucleotides read TGTGCCAGCAGCGTGACTAGCGGGGTCCCCTACGAGCAGTACTTC. It encodes CASSVTSGVPYEQYF. Full variable domain (outside the CDR3, taken from reference TRBV7-2 and TRBJ2-7): GAGVSQSPSNKVTEKGKDVELRCDPISGHTALYWYRQSLGQGLEFLIYFQGNSAPDKSGLPSDRFSAERTGGSVSTLTIQRTQQEDSAVYLCASSVTSGVPYEQYFGPGTRLTVT.

The rearrangement joins TRBV7-9 to TRBJ1-6; 8 bases match TRBD1. From germline, CDR1 is SEHNR and CDR2 FQNEAQ (reference sequence). The CDR3 sequence is 13 residues long. J was trimmed by 15 bases and V by 2 bases; bases with no gene match: 6. The CDR3 region has the DNA TGTGCCAGCAGCTTATCGGGACAGGTATACCTCCACTTT. Its protein is CASSLSGQVYLHF.

In this sample, this clonotype turned up many times. The J gene is TRBJ2-7, the V gene TRBV20-1; no firm D call. The CDR3 length is 13 residues. V lost 0 bases and J 1 base, leaving 7 bases between the germline ends. CDR1 DFQATT and CDR2 SNEGSKA come from the germline V gene (reference sequence). The CDR3 bases are TGCAGTGCTAGAGATGTGGTTTCCTACGAGCAGTACTTC. This translates into CSARDVVSYEQYF.

This clonotype was seen many times. The CDR3 DNA is TGCAGTGCTAGAAAAAACAGGGAGGGTATGGATTCACCCCTCCACTTT. Translation: CSARKNREGMDSPLHF. The rearrangement uses TRBV20-1 and TRBJ1-6, with D possibly matching TRBD1 (6 bases). Trimming left V 2 bases short and J 8 bases short, with 19 bases between. The CDR3 is 16 amino acids. In germline, CDR1 is DFQATT, CDR2 SNEGSKA (reference sequence).

The chain links TRBV7-9 to TRBJ1-3; TRBD1 agrees at 8 bases. CDR1 SEHNR and CDR2 FQNEAQ come from the germline V gene (reference sequence). The CDR3 loop spans 16 amino acids. Germline trimming cut 5 bases from V and 0 bases from J; bases unmatched to any gene: 6. The chain's CDR3 is CASSRDRSSSGNTIYF. The CDR3 DNA reads TGTGCCAGCAGCCGGGACAGGTCCTCCTCTGGAAACACCATATATTTT.

This clonotype was found many times. V and J are TRBV29-1 and TRBJ1-2; D uncertain. Germline CDR1 is SQVTM and CDR2 is ANQGSEA. Trimming shortened V by 4 bases and J by 6 bases, and 12 bases separated the two germline ends. The CDR3 is 12 residues long. This CDR3 reads CSVAGVPDGYTF. The CDR3, as DNA: TGCAGCGTTGCGGGAGTTCCGGATGGCTACACCTTC.

This clonotype came up once. V gene TRBV20-1 combines with J gene TRBJ2-1; TRBD2 matches at 9 bases. CDR1 DFQATT and CDR2 SNEGSKA come from the germline V gene (reference sequence). CDR3 size: 14 residues. V shed 2 bases, J shed 5 bases, and the junction held 4 bases outside the gene matches. CDR3 nucleotides: TGCAGTGCTAGAAGGGGCGGGGGGGACAATGAGCAGTTCTTC. It encodes CSARRGGGDNEQFF.

This clonotype showed up just a few times. The genes are TRBV2 and TRBJ2-6; unclear D gene. CDR1 is SNHLY and CDR2 is FYNNEI in the germline V gene. The ends were cut back, 8 bases at V and 1 base at J, with 6 bases in the middle. The CDR3 extends over 13 amino acids. The CDR3 DNA reads as TGTGCCAGCCTAACGTCTGGGGCCAACGTCCTGACTTTC. Protein product: CASLTSGANVLTF. Together with reference TRBV2 and TRBJ2-6, the CDR3 gives the full variable domain: EPEVTQTPSHQVTQMGQEVILRCVPISNHLYFYWYRQILGQKVEFLVSFYNNEISEKSEIFDDQFSVERPDGSNFTLKIRSTKLEDSAMYFCASLTSGANVLTFGAGSRLTVL.

This clonotype was seen repeatedly, ten times or more. The CDR3, as DNA: TGTGCCAGCAGTTCCACAGGGAGTTTCTATGGCTACACCTTC. Translated: CASSSTGSFYGYTF. This rearrangement joins TRBV6-5 to TRBJ1-2; possibly TRBD1 for D (6 bases). Germline CDR1 reads MNHEY; CDR2 reads SVGAGI. This CDR3 comprises 14 residues. The V end lost 4 bases, the J end lost 4 bases, and 13 bases lay between the germline ends.

The CDR3 sequence is CASKISGGGGYTF. In DNA form, the CDR3 reads TGTGCCAGCAAAATCTCAGGAGGGGGTGGTTACACCTTC. The V call is TRBV2, the J call TRBJ1-2; TRBD1 is a possible D gene (6 bases). Trimming removed 7 bases at V and 11 bases at J, with 20 bases between. This CDR3 has 13 residues. CDR1 SNHLY and CDR2 FYNNEI come from the germline V gene. The full variable domain, its missing parts supplied by reference TRBV2 and TRBJ1-2, is EPEVTQTPSHQVTQMGQEVILRCVPISNHLYFYWYRQILGQKVEFLVSFYNNEISEKSEIFDDQFSVERPDGSNFTLKIRSTKLEDSAMYFCASKISGGGGYTFGSGTRLTVV.

The V call is TRBV2, the J call TRBJ2-7; TRBD2 might be the D (6 bases). Germline CDR1 is SNHLY and CDR2 is FYNNEI. Deletions cut 6 bases from V and 6 bases from J, with 12 bases between. This CDR3 has 12 residues. Written as DNA, the CDR3 is TGTGCCAGCAGCTTGGACTATCGCGAGCAGTACTTC. Translated, it gives CASSLDYREQYF.

To note about this clonotype: A clone one base away is much larger, so this may be a read error. It is likely a read error, because the conserved phenylalanine at the end of the CDR3 is missing. The rearrangement joins TRBV6-1 to TRBJ1-4; 7 nucleotides match TRBD1. The V and J ends lost 6 bases and 2 bases, in that order; junction bases with no gene match: 9. Germline V CDR1 and CDR2: MNHNS, SASEGT. There are 16 residues in the CDR3. In nucleotides, the CDR3 is TGTGCCAGCAGAAGACAGGGAAGCAAGACTAATGAAAAACTGTTTCTT. Protein sequence: CASRRQGSKTNEKLFL.